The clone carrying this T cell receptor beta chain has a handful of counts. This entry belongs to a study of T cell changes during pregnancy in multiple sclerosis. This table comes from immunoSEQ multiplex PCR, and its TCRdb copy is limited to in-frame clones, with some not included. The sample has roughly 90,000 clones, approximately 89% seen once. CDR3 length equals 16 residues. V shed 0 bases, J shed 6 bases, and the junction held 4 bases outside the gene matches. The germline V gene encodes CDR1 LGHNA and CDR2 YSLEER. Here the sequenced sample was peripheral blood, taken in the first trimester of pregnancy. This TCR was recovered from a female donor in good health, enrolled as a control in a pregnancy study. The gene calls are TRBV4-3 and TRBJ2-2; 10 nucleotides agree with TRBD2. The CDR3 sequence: CASSQEPSGGSGELFF. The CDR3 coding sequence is TGCGCCAGCAGCCAAGAGCCTAGCGGGGGATCCGGGGAGCTGTTTTTT.